The 14 T cell receptor beta chains presented below share a single source sample, sequenced in a study of immune evolution from preneoplasia to lung adenocarcinoma. TCRdb's copy holds only in-frame clones and misses some; the assay was immunoSEQ multiplex PCR. This sample has several thousand clones, with around four fifths found just once. The specimen was FFPE lung adenocarcinoma in situ tissue. The receptors derive from a person in their 70s with lung adenocarcinoma.

J is TRBJ1-2 and V is TRBV6-6, with 10 bases aligning to TRBD1. With 5 bases clipped from V and 7 bases from J, the junction kept 4 bases outside the gene matches. This CDR3 is 13 amino acids long. Looked up from germline, CDR1 is MNHNY and CDR2 is SVGAGI (reference sequence). The CDR3: CASSDRDRGGYTF. The CDR3 region has the DNA TGTGCCAGCAGTGACCGGGACAGGGGTGGCTACACCTTC.

J is TRBJ2-3 and V is TRBV2; no clear D. The CDR3 contains 13 residues. Germline assignment: CDR1 SNHLY and CDR2 FYNNEI. The V gene lost 3 bases and the J gene lost 8 bases, with 12 bases spanning the gap. The CDR3: CASSDRKSATQYF. DNA of the CDR3: TGTGCCAGCAGTGATCGGAAAAGCGCTACGCAGTATTTT.

The J gene is TRBJ1-5, the V gene TRBV6-1; TRBD1 agrees at 8 bases. This CDR3 contains 15 residues. Germline loops: CDR1 MNHNS, CDR2 SASEGT. Trimming removed 5 bases from V and 4 bases from J; junction bases left unmatched: 7. In nucleotides, the CDR3 is TGTGCCAGCAGTTCCGGGACAGGCTTTAATCAGCCCCAGCATTTT. It codes for CASSSGTGFNQPQHF.

The chain uses TRBV6-1 and TRBJ2-3, with D possibly being TRBD2 (6 bases). The CDR3 totals 15 residues. The V end was cut by 3 bases, the J end by 1 base, with 11 bases between. CDR1 MNHNS and CDR2 SASEGT come from the germline V gene. CDR3 protein: CASSDWRVGTDTQYF. The CDR3 nucleotides are TGTGCCAGCAGTGATTGGAGGGTGGGCACAGATACGCAGTATTTT.

The chain couples TRBV6-6 to TRBJ2-3, with D perhaps matching TRBD1 or TRBD2 (6 bases each). CDR3 length: 14 residues. V was shortened by 7 bases and J by 2 bases, with 13 bases between the two germline ends. Per the germline V gene, CDR1 is MNHNY and CDR2 is SVGAGI (reference sequence). CDR3 sequence reads: CASTPGGSTDTQYF. CDR3 sequence (DNA): TGTGCCAGCACCCCCGGGGGCTCCACAGATACGCAGTATTTT.

This clone appeared a single time. The chain joins TRBV19 to TRBJ1-2; 9 bases map to TRBD1. The germline V gene encodes CDR1 LNHDA and CDR2 SQIVND (reference sequence). Germline trimming cut 8 bases from V and 4 bases from J; bases unmatched to any gene: 8. The length of the CDR3 is 14 residues. The CDR3, as DNA: TGTGCCAGTCAGGGACAGGGCAACAGCTATGGCTACACCTTC. Encoded protein: CASQGQGNSYGYTF.

V and J are TRBV7-3 and TRBJ2-2, with TRBD2 identical over 7 bases. This CDR3 contains 14 residues. Losses at the gene ends were 8 bases for V and 7 bases for J; bases not matched to a gene: 10. CDR1 is SGHTA, CDR2 FQGTGA, per germline. CDR3: CASGPSSGYGELFF. The CDR3 DNA reads as TGTGCCAGCGGGCCTTCTAGCGGATACGGGGAGCTGTTTTTT. Full variable domain (outside the CDR3, taken from reference TRBV7-3 and TRBJ2-2): GAGVSQTPSNKVTEKGKYVELRCDPISGHTALYWYRQSLGQGPEFLIYFQGTGAADDSGLPNDRFFAVRPEGSVSTLKIQRTERGDSAVYLCASGPSSGYGELFFGEGSRLTVL.

The chain combines TRBV30 with TRBJ2-2, with a weak D call TRBD2 (7 bases). V gave up 3 bases and J gave up 5 bases, with 10 bases separating them. The length of the CDR3 is 13 residues. Germline assignment: CDR1 GTSNPN and CDR2 SVGIG (reference sequence). In DNA, the CDR3 is TGTGCCTGGAGCAGGGGAGGGACCGGGGAGCTGTTTTTT. Translating gives CAWSRGGTGELFF.

The chain uses TRBV6-1 and TRBJ2-7; 9 bases map to TRBD2. Germline V gene data show CDR1 as MNHNS and CDR2 as SASEGT. The V and J ends lost 4 bases and 4 bases, in that order; junction bases with no gene match: 5. This CDR3 is built from 14 residues. The CDR3 here is CASSARGGGYEQYF. The CDR3 coding sequence is TGTGCCAGCAGTGCGCGGGGGGGTGGGTACGAGCAGTACTTC.

This clone was seen a handful of times. The gene calls are TRBV11-2 and TRBJ1-2, with 8 bases identical to TRBD1. Trimming took 5 bases from V and 8 from J; bases not matched to a gene: 13. The length of the CDR3 is 15 residues. In germline, CDR1 is SGHAT, CDR2 FQNNGV. The CDR3 DNA reads as TGTGCCAGCAGCCCCTCCCAGGGGGCGTTAGGCGGCTACACCTTC. Translation: CASSPSQGALGGYTF.

This chain uses TRBV4-1 with TRBJ1-2, with D unclear. Germline V CDR1 and CDR2: MGHRA, YSYEKL. The CDR3 spans 15 residues. Trimming took 0 bases from V and 4 from J, leaving 12 bases between them. The CDR3 bases are TGCGCCAGCAGCCAAGATTCATCAGGAATCTATGGCTACACCTTC. Protein product: CASSQDSSGIYGYTF.

The V and J genes are TRBV27 and TRBJ1-4; D perhaps matches TRBD1 (5 bases). V was clipped by 1 base and J by 8 bases, with 11 bases between them. This CDR3 has 14 residues. Germline V gives CDR1 MNHEY, CDR2 SMNVEV (reference sequence). The CDR3 sequence: CASSLWGEMEKLFF. The CDR3 DNA sequence: TGTGCCAGCAGTTTATGGGGGGAGATGGAAAAACTGTTTTTT.

This clone was counted a few times. The chain couples TRBV5-6 to TRBJ2-7; the D gene is possibly TRBD2 (6 bases). The CDR3 totals 17 residues. V was clipped by 0 bases and J by 3 bases, with 19 bases between them. CDR1 SGHDT and CDR2 YYEEEE come from the germline V gene. CDR3 DNA: TGTGCCAGCAGCTTGGATATAGGTCGAAGGGGACTCTACGAGCAGTACTTC. Amino acids: CASSLDIGRRGLYEQYF.

This chain links TRBV18 with TRBJ1-5; 7 bases map to TRBD1. The CDR3 spans 14 residues. The germline CDR1 and CDR2 sequences are KGHSH and LQKENI. Trimming at V came to 3 bases and at J to 6 bases, leaving 5 bases not matched to a gene. The DNA for the CDR3 is TGTGCCAGCTCACCGGGACAGATCAGTCAGCCCCAGCATTTT. Translating it yields CASSPGQISQPQHF.